A selection of T cell receptor beta chains follows, all from one sample in a study of blood T cell repertoires in COVID-19. Assay used: immunoSEQ multiplex PCR; TCRdb lists only in-frame clones, some missing. Seen here are about 120,000 clones, approximately 78% observed once, and the top ten hold roughly 7.9%. The sequenced sample consisted of peripheral blood. The receptors were gathered from a man aged 65-85 years with acute or convalescent COVID-19. Both conserved end residues are trimmed from each CDR3. Not all rows give a size; the values are once, few, many and, for expanded clones, a class.

size: -
V: TRBV20-1
J: TRBJ1-2
CDR3: SARTGDGYT

size: -
V: TRBV5-4
J: TRBJ2-4
CDR3: ASSPTSGSKQNIQY

size: -
V: TRBV6-5
J: TRBJ2-7
CDR3: ASSPTGAYEQY

size: -
V: TRBV10-3
J: TRBJ2-3
CDR3: AISATSGGAADTQY

size: -
V: TRBV11-3
J: TRBJ2-3
CDR3: ASSFREVDTQY

size: -
V: TRBV19
J: TRBJ2-2
CDR3: ASRLAAGSVGELF

size: -
V: TRBV6-5
J: TRBJ2-1
CDR3: AARESPYNEQF

size: -
V: TRBV7-2
J: TRBJ1-2
CDR3: ASSLADKRGYT

size: many
V: TRBV6-6
J: TRBJ1-1
CDR3: ASSGGQGETEAF

size: -
V: TRBV19
J: TRBJ1-5
CDR3: ASSPRPGDQPQH

size: -
V: TRBV5-1
J: TRBJ2-7
CDR3: ASRPSGTGGEYEQY

size: once
V: TRBV9
J: TRBJ1-1
CDR3: ASSVEGMNTEAF

size: -
V: TRBV7-9
J: TRBJ1-1
CDR3: ASSFQGSVTEAF

size: -
V: TRBV6-5
J: TRBJ1-1
CDR3: ASSYSSEGSLTEAF

size: once
V: TRBV6-5
J: TRBJ2-7
CDR3: ASSYAGGDYEQY

size: -
V: TRBV9
J: TRBJ2-7
CDR3: ASSVATSGIYEQY

size: -
V: TRBV27
J: TRBJ2-5
CDR3: ASSRDREETQY

size: -
V: TRBV5-6
J: TRBJ1-2
CDR3: ASSLWQGRDGYT

size: -
V: TRBV5-1
J: TRBJ2-3
CDR3: ASSLDVPRGTQY

size: -
V: TRBV3-1/TRBV3-2
J: TRBJ1-1
CDR3: ASSPWGGRAF

size: -
V: TRBV9
J: TRBJ2-3
CDR3: ASSVGQGTDTQY

size: -
V: TRBV25-1
J: TRBJ2-2
CDR3: ASSKGGGVTGELF

size: -
V: TRBV5-1
J: TRBJ2-1
CDR3: ASSLASGRNEQF

size: -
V: TRBV25-1
J: TRBJ2-1
CDR3: ASSPGTRGYNEQF

size: -
V: TRBV7-9
J: TRBJ1-4
CDR3: ASSLFGTRNEKLF

size: once
V: TRBV2
J: TRBJ1-5
CDR3: ASTQGDGRNQPQH

size: once
V: TRBV19
J: TRBJ1-4
CDR3: ATRDRKNDEKLF

size: -
V: TRBV5-8
J: TRBJ2-1
CDR3: ASSLVLALDNEQF

size: -
V: TRBV27
J: TRBJ2-7
CDR3: ASSFRDRAYEQY

size: few
V: TRBV3-1/TRBV3-2
J: TRBJ2-1
CDR3: ASRPSQRNEQF

size: -
V: TRBV12-3/TRBV12-4
J: TRBJ1-1
CDR3: ASSLWGGTEAF

size: -
V: TRBV5-4
J: TRBJ2-3
CDR3: ASSSGGRDTQY

size: -
V: TRBV5-1
J: TRBJ1-1
CDR3: ASSPPGLNTEAF

size: few
V: TRBV28
J: TRBJ1-4
CDR3: ASRPRGFLANEKLF

size: once
V: TRBV28
J: TRBJ2-7
CDR3: ASTSGTALLEQY

size: -
V: TRBV15
J: TRBJ1-2
CDR3: ATSREGQGDGYT

size: once
V: TRBV18
J: TRBJ2-1
CDR3: ASSQFSSYNEQF

size: -
V: TRBV9
J: TRBJ1-6
CDR3: ASSVGSQGNNSPLH

size: -
V: TRBV18
J: TRBJ2-4
CDR3: ASSPPQNRENIQY

size: few
V: TRBV20-1
J: TRBJ1-2
CDR3: SASDRSGGYT

size: -
V: TRBV6-5
J: TRBJ1-4
CDR3: ASRVSGQNEKLF

size: -
V: TRBV30
J: TRBJ2-2
CDR3: AWTSGTGVGTGELF

size: -
V: TRBV10-3
J: TRBJ1-1
CDR3: AISESQNEAF

size: -
V: TRBV29-1
J: TRBJ1-1
CDR3: SSRRENTEAF

size: -
V: TRBV7-9
J: TRBJ1-2
CDR3: ASSQRVNYGYT

size: -
V: TRBV5-1
J: TRBJ2-3
CDR3: ASSLSGPVTDTQY

size: -
V: TRBV28
J: TRBJ1-1
CDR3: ASSDPGQGNTEAF

size: -
V: TRBV20-1
J: TRBJ2-7
CDR3: SARANVEQY